These 24 T cell receptor beta chains originate from one sample sequenced in a study of CD8 T cells in ankylosing spondylitis. TCRdb re-called the 5' RACE reads with MiXCR, one entry per CDR3 protein. There are tens of thousands of distinct CDR3 sequences in the sample; 6.2% occur only once, and roughly 5% lies in the top ten. The sample consisted of synovial fluid, either unsorted or a sorted T cell fraction (not recorded which). These receptors all stem from a male donor with ankylosing spondylitis.

This clonotype has ten or more counts. J is TRBJ2-7 and V is TRBV5-6; 8 bases agree with TRBD1. This CDR3 contains 18 residues. Germline V gives CDR1 SGHDT, CDR2 YYEEEE. Germline trimming cut 4 bases from V and 2 bases from J; bases unmatched to any gene: 17. CDR3 in amino acids: CASSPKLPRTGFAYEQYF. The DNA of the CDR3 is TGTGCCAGCAGCCCGAAACTCCCCCGGACAGGGTTTGCCTACGAGCAGTACTTC. The entire variable domain, with the rest obtained from reference TRBV5-6 and TRBJ2-7, is as follows: DAGVTQSPTHLIKTRGQQVTLRCSPKSGHDTVSWYQQALGQGPQFIFQYYEEEERQRGNFPDRFSGHQFPNYSSELNVNALLLGDSALYLCASSPKLPRTGFAYEQYFGPGTRLTVT.

V and J are TRBV7-2 and TRBJ2-2; 7 nucleotides line up with TRBD2. Germline CDR1 SGHTA, CDR2 FQGNSA. The V segment lost 2 bases and the J segment 0 bases; nucleotides outside the gene matches: 6. The CDR3 has 17 amino acids. Here the CDR3 DNA reads TGTGCCAGCAGCTTAATTATTACTAGCGCGAACACCGGGGAGCTGTTTTTT. This encodes CASSLIITSANTGELFF.

This clonotype was seen ten or more times. V usage is TRBV24-1 and J usage is TRBJ2-1; the D gene is possibly TRBD2 (5 bases). Trimming pared 3 bases from V and 5 bases from J, leaving 10 bases between. This CDR3 comprises 14 residues. Per germline, CDR1 KGHDR and CDR2 SFDVKD. The CDR3 region has the DNA TGTGCCACCAGTGATAGGACTTTTGACAATGAGCAGTTCTTC. Its translation is CATSDRTFDNEQFF.

The rearrangement uses TRBV30 and TRBJ2-5; 7 positions agree with TRBD1. Trimming took 5 bases from V and 7 from J; bases not matched to a gene: 10. CDR3 size: 13 residues. The germline CDR1 and CDR2 sequences are GTSNPN and SVGIG (reference sequence). The CDR3 loop is CAWGTSGQPTQYF. For the CDR3, the DNA is TGTGCCTGGGGAACCTCGGGACAGCCGACCCAGTACTTC. The full variable domain, with the rest looked up from reference TRBV30 and TRBJ2-5, is SQTIHQWPATLVQPVGSPLSLECTVEGTSNPNLYWYRQAAGRGLQLLFYSVGIGQISSEVPQNLSASRPQDRQFILSSKKLLLSDSGFYLCAWGTSGQPTQYFGPGTRLLVL.

In its sample, this clonotype was seen a few times. The genes are TRBV6-2 or TRBV6-3 and TRBJ2-3; 7 bases match TRBD2. The CDR3 totals 17 residues. Trimming at V came to 6 bases and at J to 2 bases, leaving 14 bases not matched to a gene. Per the germline V gene, CDR1 is MNHEY and CDR2 is SVGEGT. The CDR3 sequence: CASSPGRLAGPTDTQYF. In DNA, the CDR3 is TGTGCCAGCAGCCCCGGGAGACTAGCAGGGCCCACAGATACGCAGTATTTT.

This clonotype has a count of ten or more. The gene calls are TRBV7-6 and TRBJ2-1, with 10 bases lining up with TRBD2. The CDR3 loop spans 15 amino acids. V dropped 5 bases and J dropped 9; count of bases not matched to a gene: 10. Germline CDR1 is SGHVS and CDR2 is FNYEAQ. As DNA, the CDR3 is TGTGCCAGCAGCCCCAGGGCTAGCGGGAGTGTTGAGCAGTTCTTC. Translation: CASSPRASGSVEQFF. The entire variable domain, with the rest obtained from reference TRBV7-6 and TRBJ2-1, is as follows: GAGVSQSPRYKVTKRGQDVALRCDPISGHVSLYWYRQALGQGPEFLTYFNYEAQQDKSGLPNDRFSAERPEGSISTLTIQRTEQRDSAMYRCASSPRASGSVEQFFGPGTRLTVL.

There are a few counts of this clonotype. The chain combines TRBV7-3 with TRBJ2-2, with D tentatively TRBD2 (6 bases). The CDR3 is made up of 15 amino acids. V was cut by 2 bases and J by 4 bases, with 11 bases left in between. Germline V gives CDR1 SGHTA, CDR2 FQGTGA. The CDR3 loop is CASSLAGWGTGELFF. CDR3 nucleotides: TGTGCCAGCAGCTTAGCGGGATGGGGCACCGGGGAGCTGTTTTTT.

In its sample, this clonotype was seen a few times. V and J are TRBV9 and TRBJ2-1; 9 bases match TRBD2. Trimming at V came to 1 base and at J to 0 bases, leaving 2 bases not matched to a gene. Germline loops: CDR1 SGDLS, CDR2 YYNGEE. The CDR3 runs 16 residues. The CDR3, as DNA: TGTGCCAGCAGCGTACGTAGCGGGAGCTCCTACAATGAGCAGTTCTTC. Protein: CASSVRSGSSYNEQFF.

This clonotype appeared many times. V usage is TRBV19 and J usage is TRBJ2-6; 7 nucleotides match TRBD2. The V segment lost 6 bases and the J segment 3 bases; nucleotides outside the gene matches: 8. The germline V gene encodes CDR1 LNHDA and CDR2 SQIVND (reference sequence). CDR3 size: 16 residues. The CDR3 DNA reads TGTGCCAGTAGCCTTTACAGCGGGGATGGGGCCAACGTCCTGACTTTC. Translated: CASSLYSGDGANVLTF.

The chain couples TRBV28 to TRBJ1-5; D call uncertain. Germline V gene data show CDR1 as MDHEN and CDR2 as SYDVKM. Trimming cost V 4 bases and J 3 bases, with 16 bases left between them. The CDR3 runs 16 residues. This CDR3 is CASSSPSQVANQPQHF. The CDR3 DNA is TGTGCCAGCAGTTCGCCCTCCCAGGTGGCCAATCAGCCCCAGCATTTT.

In this sample, this clonotype turned up a few times. This chain joins TRBV6-5 and TRBJ1-4; unclear D gene. Trimming stripped 1 base from V and 4 bases from J, with 10 bases between. The CDR3 is made up of 15 amino acids. Germline V gene lookup returns CDR1 MNHEY and CDR2 SVGAGI. In DNA, the CDR3 is TGTGCCAGCAGTTACTTTGGTGGGGTTAATGAAAAACTGTTTTTT. This gives the protein CASSYFGGVNEKLFF.

This clonotype was counted many times. V usage is TRBV7-2 and J usage is TRBJ2-2; tentative D call: TRBD2 (5 bases). Germline V gene data show CDR1 as SGHTA and CDR2 as FQGNSA. The CDR3 consists of 15 residues. Trimming removed 7 bases from V and 5 bases from J, with 17 bases in between. This CDR3 reads CASMPVGVRTGELFF. The CDR3 nucleotides are TGTGCCAGCATGCCCGTGGGAGTTAGGACCGGGGAGCTGTTTTTT.

This clonotype occurred many times. CDR3 bases: TGCGCCAGCAGCTCGAACCCCCAGGGGGCAATTTACGAGCAGTACTTC. Protein: CASSSNPQGAIYEQYF. V is TRBV5-1 and J is TRBJ2-7, with 8 bases that match TRBD1. CDR3 length equals 16 residues. V lost 3 bases and J lost 4; bases outside the gene matches: 12. Germline assignment: CDR1 SGHRS and CDR2 YFSETQ.

This clonotype was seen many times. V and J are TRBV7-2 and TRBJ2-7, with D unresolved. The CDR3 is made up of 15 amino acids. Germline V gives CDR1 SGHTA, CDR2 FQGNSA. V lost 5 bases and J lost 4, with 18 bases in between. Written as DNA, the CDR3 is TGTGCCAGCAGCCCTAGTCGGCAGACAATTTACGAGCAGTACTTC. As protein: CASSPSRQTIYEQYF.

This sequence joins TRBV19 and TRBJ1-5; a possible D gene is TRBD1 (6 bases). Germline V gives CDR1 LNHDA, CDR2 SQIVND (reference sequence). This CDR3 spans 13 amino acids. V dropped 7 bases and J dropped 7 bases, with 14 bases sitting between them. CDR3 sequence reads: CASTQGSKQPQHF. Written as DNA, the CDR3 is TGTGCCAGTACGCAGGGGTCGAAACAGCCCCAGCATTTT.

This clonotype was recorded many times. The rearrangement joins TRBV10-3 to TRBJ2-1, with TRBD2 identical over 7 bases. CDR3 length: 16 residues. Trimming at V came to 5 bases and at J to 0 bases, leaving 7 bases not matched to a gene. Germline V lookup: CDR1 ENHRY, CDR2 SYGVKD. The CDR3 loop reads CAISSVRDYSYNEQFF. CDR3 nucleotides: TGTGCCATCAGTTCCGTACGGGACTACTCCTACAATGAGCAGTTCTTC.

In this sample, this clonotype turned up many times. The V and J genes are TRBV11-3 and TRBJ2-7; D is uncertain. Germline V CDR1 and CDR2: SGHNT, YENEEA. V lost 5 bases and J 3 bases, leaving 5 bases between the germline ends. The length of the CDR3 is 11 residues. CDR3 protein: CASSLHYEQYF. The CDR3, as DNA: TGTGCCAGCAGCCTCCACTACGAGCAGTACTTC.

The table lists this clonotype with many counts. This sequence joins TRBV7-2 and TRBJ2-3, with a possible D match to TRBD1 (5 bases). Germline lookup yields CDR1 SGHTA and CDR2 FQGNSA. The germline V and J ends were trimmed by 4 bases and 9 bases, with 14 bases remaining between them. The CDR3 is made up of 13 amino acids. Here the CDR3 DNA reads TGTGCCAGCAGCTCAGACTTTTCAGGGACGCAGTATTTT. Amino acid sequence: CASSSDFSGTQYF.

This clonotype has at least ten counts. The genes are TRBV7-8 and TRBJ1-1, with no clear D. Germline V gene sequence: CDR1 SGHVS, CDR2 FQNEAQ. Trimming stripped 1 base from V and 0 bases from J, with 6 bases between. This CDR3 region has 14 residues. The CDR3 is CASSLGKVNTEAFF. The CDR3 bases are TGTGCCAGCAGCTTAGGGAAGGTGAACACTGAAGCTTTCTTT.

About this clonotype: The junction shows a germline mismatch at one end, possibly a read error. The CDR3 sequence is CANSARQGSRYEQYF. The CDR3 bases are TGTGCCAACAGTGCGAGACAGGGCTCGAGGTACGAGCAGTACTTC. This rearrangement joins TRBV12-3 or TRBV12-4 to TRBJ2-7, with 7 bases aligning to TRBD1. The CDR3 is 15 residues long.

This clonotype was seen repeatedly, ten times or more. The chain uses TRBV20-1 and TRBJ2-7; 11 positions match TRBD2. Germline CDR1 reads DFQATT; CDR2 reads SNEGSKA (reference sequence). The V segment lost 1 base and the J segment 4 bases; nucleotides outside the gene matches: 6. CDR3 length: 15 residues. The CDR3 coding sequence is TGCAGTGCTAGAGCGAGTAGCGGGAGGGGATACGAGCAGTACTTC. Translation gives CSARASSGRGYEQYF.

In this sample, this clonotype turned up many times. V and J are TRBV18 and TRBJ1-6, with D unclear. The V end was cut by 4 bases, the J end by 0 bases, with 10 bases between. The CDR3 has 16 amino acids. Germline V gives CDR1 KGHSH, CDR2 LQKENI. The CDR3 sequence: CASSRAPSSYNSPLHF. The DNA for the CDR3 is TGTGCCAGCTCACGTGCCCCGAGCTCCTATAATTCACCCCTCCACTTT. Full variable domain (rest looked up from reference TRBV18 and TRBJ1-6): NAGVMQNPRHLVRRRGQEARLRCSPMKGHSHVYWYRQLPEEGLKFMVYLQKENIIDESGMPKERFSAEFPKEGPSILRIQQVVRGDSAAYFCASSRAPSSYNSPLHFGNGTRLTVT.

The chain has TRBV5-1 and TRBJ2-7, with D possibly matching TRBD2 (6 bases). V lost 0 bases, J lost 1 base, and 11 bases lay in between. The CDR3 covers 15 residues. Germline CDR1 and CDR2: SGHRS and YFSETQ. The CDR3 DNA sequence: TGCGCCAGCAGCTTGGCGGCGGGACCTTCCTACGAGCAGTACTTC. It yields the protein CASSLAAGPSYEQYF. The whole variable domain, filled in from reference TRBV5-1 and TRBJ2-7, reads KAGVTQTPRYLIKTRGQQVTLSCSPISGHRSVSWYQQTPGQGLQFLFEYFSETQRNKGNFPGRFSGRQFSNSRSEMNVSTLELGDSALYLCASSLAAGPSYEQYFGPGTRLTVT.

This clonotype occurred a few times. V is TRBV11-2 and J is TRBJ2-7; D perhaps matches TRBD2 (5 bases). The CDR3 loop spans 15 amino acids. The ends were cut back, 0 bases at V and 2 bases at J, with 11 bases in the middle. Germline V lookup: CDR1 SGHAT, CDR2 FQNNGV. DNA of the CDR3: TGTGCCAGCAGCTTAGATCCCGACGGGGCCTACGAGCAGTACTTC. Translating it yields CASSLDPDGAYEQYF.